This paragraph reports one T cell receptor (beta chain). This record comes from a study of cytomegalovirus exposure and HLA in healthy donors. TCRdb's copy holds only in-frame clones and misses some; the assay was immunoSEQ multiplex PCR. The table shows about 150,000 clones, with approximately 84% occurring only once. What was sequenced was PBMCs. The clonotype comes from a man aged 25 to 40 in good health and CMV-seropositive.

The CDR3 spells CASSSPGTANEAFF. CDR3 sequence (DNA): TGTGCCAGCAGCTCCCCCGGGACAGCTAATGAAGCTTTCTTT. V gene TRBV5-6 combines with J gene TRBJ1-1; 7 bases fit TRBD1. Per germline, CDR1 SGHDT and CDR2 YYEEEE. Unmatched junction bases numbered 9, after V lost 3 bases and J lost 7 bases. The CDR3 is 14 amino acids.